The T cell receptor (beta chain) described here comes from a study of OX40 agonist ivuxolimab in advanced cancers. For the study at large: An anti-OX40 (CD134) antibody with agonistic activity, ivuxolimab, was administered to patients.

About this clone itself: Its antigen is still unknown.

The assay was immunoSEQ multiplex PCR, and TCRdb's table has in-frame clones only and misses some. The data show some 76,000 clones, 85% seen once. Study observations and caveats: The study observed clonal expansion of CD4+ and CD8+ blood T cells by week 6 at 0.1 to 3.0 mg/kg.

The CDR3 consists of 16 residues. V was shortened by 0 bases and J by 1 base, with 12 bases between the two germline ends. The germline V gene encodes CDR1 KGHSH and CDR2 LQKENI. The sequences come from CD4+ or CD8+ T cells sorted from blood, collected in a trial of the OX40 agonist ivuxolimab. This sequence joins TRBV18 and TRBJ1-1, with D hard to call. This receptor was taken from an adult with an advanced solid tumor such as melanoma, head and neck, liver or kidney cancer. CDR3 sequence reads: CASSPPTGSRNTEAFF. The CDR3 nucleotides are TGTGCCAGCTCACCACCGACGGGGTCCAGGAACACTGAAGCTTTCTTT. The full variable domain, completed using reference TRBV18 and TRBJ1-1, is NAGVMQNPRHLVRRRGQEARLRCSPMKGHSHVYWYRQLPEEGLKFMVYLQKENIIDESGMPKERFSAEFPKEGPSILRIQQVVRGDSAAYFCASSPPTGSRNTEAFFGQGTRLTVV.